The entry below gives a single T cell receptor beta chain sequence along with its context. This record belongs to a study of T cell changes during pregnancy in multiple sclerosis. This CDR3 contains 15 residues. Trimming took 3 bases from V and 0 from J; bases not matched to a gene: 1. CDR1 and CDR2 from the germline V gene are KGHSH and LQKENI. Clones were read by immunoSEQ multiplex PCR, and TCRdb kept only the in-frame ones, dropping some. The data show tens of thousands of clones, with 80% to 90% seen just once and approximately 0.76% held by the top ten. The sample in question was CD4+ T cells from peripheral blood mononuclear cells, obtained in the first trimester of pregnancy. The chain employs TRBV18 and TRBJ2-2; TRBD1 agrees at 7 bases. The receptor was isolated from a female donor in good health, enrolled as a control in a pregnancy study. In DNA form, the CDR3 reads TGTGCCAGCTCACCCGGACAGGCGAACACCGGGGAGCTGTTTTTT. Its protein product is CASSPGQANTGELFF.